This TCR beta chain was retrieved from a study of cytomegalovirus exposure and HLA in healthy donors. General study points: Previously analyzed data showed that most TCR beta V segments were productive at a frequency of about 87% or about 30%.

PCR was performed using 60 Vbeta and 13 Jbeta primers. Using immunoSEQ multiplex PCR, the repertoire was profiled, and TCRdb retains in-frame clones only, with some absent. The sample includes roughly 200,000 clones, about 80% of them seen just once. This clone was recorded a few times. Antigen: not known. The specimen sequenced was PBMCs. The clonotype originates from a man in his fifties or sixties in good health and CMV-seronegative.

CDR3 DNA sequence: TGCGCCAGCAGCCCGGGCCACGGGACAGGGGCCTATGGCTACACCTTC. Translating it yields CASSPGHGTGAYGYTF. The chain joins TRBV5-1 to TRBJ1-2; 10 bases map to TRBD1. This CDR3 region has 16 residues. CDR1 is SGHRS, CDR2 YFSETQ, per germline. V lost 4 bases, J lost 4 bases, and 10 bases stayed unmatched.